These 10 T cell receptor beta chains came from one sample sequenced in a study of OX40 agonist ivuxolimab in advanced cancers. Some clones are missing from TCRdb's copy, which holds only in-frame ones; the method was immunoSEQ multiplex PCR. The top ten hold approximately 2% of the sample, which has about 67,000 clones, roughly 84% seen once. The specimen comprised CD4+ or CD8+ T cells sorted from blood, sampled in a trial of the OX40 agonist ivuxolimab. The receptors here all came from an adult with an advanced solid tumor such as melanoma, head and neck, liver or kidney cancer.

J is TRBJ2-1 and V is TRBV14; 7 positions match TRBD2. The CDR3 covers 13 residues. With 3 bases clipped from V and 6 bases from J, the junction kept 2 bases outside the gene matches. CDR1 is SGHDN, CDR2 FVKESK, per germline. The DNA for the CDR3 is TGTGCCAGCAGCCAGGGAGGGTTCAATGAGCAGTTCTTC. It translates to CASSQGGFNEQFF.

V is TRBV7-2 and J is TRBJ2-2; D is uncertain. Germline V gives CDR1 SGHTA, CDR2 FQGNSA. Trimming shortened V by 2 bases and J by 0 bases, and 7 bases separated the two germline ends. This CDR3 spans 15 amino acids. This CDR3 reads CASSLQIANTGELFF. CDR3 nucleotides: TGTGCCAGCAGCTTACAGATCGCGAACACCGGGGAGCTGTTTTTT.

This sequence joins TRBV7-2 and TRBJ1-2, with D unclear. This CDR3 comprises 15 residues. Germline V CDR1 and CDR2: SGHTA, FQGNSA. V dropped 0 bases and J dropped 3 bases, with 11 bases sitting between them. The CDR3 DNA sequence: TGTGCCAGCAGCTTAGCTGAGGGTTTGGACTATGGCTACACCTTC. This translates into CASSLAEGLDYGYTF.

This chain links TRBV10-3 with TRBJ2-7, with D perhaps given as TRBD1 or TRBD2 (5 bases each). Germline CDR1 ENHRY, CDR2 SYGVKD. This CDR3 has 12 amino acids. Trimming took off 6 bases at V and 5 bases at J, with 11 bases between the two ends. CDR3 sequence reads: CAIRGDSDEQYF. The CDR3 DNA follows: TGTGCCATCAGGGGGGATTCGGACGAGCAGTACTTC.

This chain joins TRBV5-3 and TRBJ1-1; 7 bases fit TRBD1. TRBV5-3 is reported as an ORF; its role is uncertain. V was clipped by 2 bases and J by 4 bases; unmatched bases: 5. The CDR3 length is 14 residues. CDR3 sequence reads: CARSFKGAVTEAFF. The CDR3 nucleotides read TGTGCCAGAAGCTTTAAGGGGGCGGTCACTGAAGCTTTCTTT.

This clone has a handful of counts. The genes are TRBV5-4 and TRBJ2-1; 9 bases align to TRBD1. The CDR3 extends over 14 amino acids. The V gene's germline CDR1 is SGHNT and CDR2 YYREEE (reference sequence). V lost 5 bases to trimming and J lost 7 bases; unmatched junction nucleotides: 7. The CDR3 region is CASRYRDRENEQFF. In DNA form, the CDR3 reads TGTGCCAGCAGATACCGGGACAGGGAAAATGAGCAGTTCTTC.

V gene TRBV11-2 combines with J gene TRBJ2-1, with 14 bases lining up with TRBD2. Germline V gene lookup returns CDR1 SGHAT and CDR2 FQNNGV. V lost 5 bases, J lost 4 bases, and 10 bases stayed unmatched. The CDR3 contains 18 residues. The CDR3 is CASSTTSGGAMAYNEQFF. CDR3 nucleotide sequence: TGTGCCAGCAGCACGACTAGCGGGGGGGCAATGGCTTACAATGAGCAGTTCTTC.

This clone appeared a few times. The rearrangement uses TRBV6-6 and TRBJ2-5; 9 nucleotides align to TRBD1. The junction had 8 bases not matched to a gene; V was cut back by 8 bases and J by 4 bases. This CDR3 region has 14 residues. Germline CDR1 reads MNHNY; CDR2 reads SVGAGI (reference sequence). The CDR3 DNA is TGTGCCAGCGGACAGGGGAATGTCGGAGAGACCCAGTACTTC. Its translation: CASGQGNVGETQYF.

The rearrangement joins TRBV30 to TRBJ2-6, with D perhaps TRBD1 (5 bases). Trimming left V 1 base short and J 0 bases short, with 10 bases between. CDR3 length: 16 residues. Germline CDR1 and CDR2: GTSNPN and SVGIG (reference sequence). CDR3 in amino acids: CAWSDRQYSGANVLTF. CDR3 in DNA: TGTGCCTGGAGTGACCGACAGTACTCTGGGGCCAACGTCCTGACTTTC.

CDR3 sequence: CASSQAGGIRNQPQHF. The CDR3 nucleotides read TGTGCCAGCAGCCAAGCTGGCGGGATTCGCAATCAGCCCCAGCATTTT. The genes are TRBV4-2 and TRBJ1-5; no firm D call. V shed 1 base and J shed 2 bases, with 12 bases lying between them. CDR1 LGHNA and CDR2 YNFKEQ come from the germline V gene. The CDR3 extends over 16 amino acids.